This T cell receptor beta chain was sequenced during a study of shared clonotypes between healthy human individuals (dated by TCRdb to the early 2020s). About the full investigation: The cohort comprised a couple of women and a few men aged 18 to 49 years. To increase sequencing depth and limit assay-specific biases, different laboratories used diverse techniques to prepare libraries and sequence TCR repertoires. Between about 0.94 and 8.9 billion PBMCs per donor were obtained by leukapheresis. For each donor, CD4 naive and CD4 memory were each given three plates, CD8 naive was given two plates, and CD8 memory was given one plate. Blood TCR repertoires of five healthy adults were deeply sequenced to estimate repertoire size and the extent of clonotype sharing between individuals. General findings and caveats noted by the study authors: Based on pairwise subsampling, the degree of clonotype sharing among donors was expected to be affected by sequencing depth. The small number of donors limited the genetic and exposure-history diversity represented. When several donors were compared, the shared fraction of clonotypes was roughly 5% for naive CD4, roughly 3.4% for naive CD8, roughly 2.5% for memory CD4, and roughly 0.4% for memory CD8. Estimated clonotype richness was generally larger for naive than for memory subsets. Even with the large sequencing depth, rarefaction of the sorted-subset datasets indicated that sequencing was incomplete. Sampling was limited to blood, and TCR repertoires in tissue likely differ from TCR repertoires in blood. Compared with non-shared clonotypes, clonotypes shared by all four sorted-subset donors had higher generation probabilities.

Using the deep immunoSEQ assay, TCR CDR3 regions were amplified from genomic DNA by multiplex PCR. Extracted genomic DNA from each cell subset was distributed evenly across all wells of several immunoSEQ 96-well plates, and each plate was treated as a replicate. For sorted subsets, approximately 0.2 ug of genomic DNA, equivalent to some 33,000 T cell genomes, went into each replicate PCR. Purified libraries were measured with a Qubit 3.0 fluorometer, size-checked on a Bioanalyzer 2100, and measured again with the KAPA Library Quantification kit. Each immunoSEQ 96-well plate was sequenced on its own single-read 150-cycle Illumina NextSeq 550 flow cell. As for the original processing: Because the immunoSEQ output included only junctional sequences and no quality scores, the filtering could not be the same as the filtering used for full-length reads. To assign V/J genes and CDR3, sequences were annotated using PyIR, a Python wrapper for IgBLAST v1.9, with IMGT germline references. Reads were removed for weak V/J assignments (E-value above 1e-6), missing CDR3, stop codons, out-of-frame junctions, or ambiguous translated residues. V3J clonotypes were defined as sequences sharing the same inferred V gene, J gene, and CDR3 amino acid sequence. Percentage overlap between repertoires was computed as shared unique clonotypes divided by the size of the smaller repertoire. Repertoire richness was assessed with RTK rarefaction, the Chao1 estimator, and Recon v2.1 estimates of unobserved clonotypes. OLGA was used to compute generation probabilities for all TCRbeta clonotypes that the gDNA method yielded from a handful of donors. TCRdb carries this immuneACCESS record with in-frame sequences only. Its versions omit some clonotypes, under half of them owing to an unresolved V gene in the studies checked, with the rest unexplained. For V, J and clone size, that table is used; D and trimming come from the DNA. The sample records approximately 2.1 million clones, over 85% of which are singletons. Jointly, the top ten make up approximately 0.4% of the sample.

Donors were healthy HIV-negative adults with no recently reported acute infections or vaccinations. Every donor was a Caucasian adult living in Nashville, Tennessee, USA. CD4+ T cells were enriched by magnetic negative selection, after which naive cells were positively selected on CD45RA and the negative fraction was taken as the memory subset. After blood collection by leukapheresis, PBMCs were isolated using Ficoll-Histopaque density gradient centrifugation and then cryopreserved in the vapor phase of liquid nitrogen. Purity and quantity of every magnetically sorted T cell population were checked by analytical flow cytometry. From each sorted fraction, genomic DNA was isolated and quantified by UV absorbance on a Nanodrop 2000c. The germline V gene sets CDR1 to SNHLY and CDR2 to FYNNEI. Reading from cysteine to phenylalanine, the CDR3 counts 13 amino acids. This entry keeps only the CDR3 DNA: 39 bases, framed from base 1. At the junction V is shortened by 2 bases and J by 6 bases, with 10 bases in between.

With regard to this clone: What this receptor recognizes is not known. Base quality data are lacking; no much larger clone is found one base away.

The V and J genes are TRBV2 and TRBJ1-2; the D gene is perhaps TRBD1, on 6 matching bases. Sample: naive CD4+ T cells from PBMCs. The cell subset or site label corresponds to: CD45RA+ positively selected. This receptor was identified in a man between 18 and 35 years old in good health. Some clones in this sample may be carry-over from other donors' samples. The base sequence is TGTGCCAGCAGTGAAAGAACAGGGAATGGCTACACCTTC. It encodes CASSERTGNGYTF. Full variable domain (CDR3 extended with the reference TRBV2 and TRBJ1-2 proteins): EPEVTQTPSHQVTQMGQEVILRCVPISNHLYFYWYRQILGQKVEFLVSFYNNEISEKSEIFDDQFSVERPDGSNFTLKIRSTKLEDSAMYFCASSERTGNGYTFGSGTRLTVV.